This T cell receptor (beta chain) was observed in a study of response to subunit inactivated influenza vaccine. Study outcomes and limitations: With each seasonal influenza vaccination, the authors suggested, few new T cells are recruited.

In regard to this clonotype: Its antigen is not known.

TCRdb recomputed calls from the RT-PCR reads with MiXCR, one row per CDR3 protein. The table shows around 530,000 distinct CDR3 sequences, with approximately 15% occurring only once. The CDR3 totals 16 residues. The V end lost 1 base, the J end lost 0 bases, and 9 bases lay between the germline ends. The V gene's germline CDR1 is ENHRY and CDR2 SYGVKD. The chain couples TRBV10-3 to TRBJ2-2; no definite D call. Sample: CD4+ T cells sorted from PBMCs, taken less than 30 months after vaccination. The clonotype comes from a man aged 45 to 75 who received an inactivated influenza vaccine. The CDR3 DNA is TGTGCCATCAGTGAGTTGGGCCATGCGAACACCGGGGAGCTGTTTTTT. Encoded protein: CAISELGHANTGELFF.